The 7 T cell receptor beta chains below come from one sample, sequenced in a study of T cells in Graves' hyperthyroidism and ophthalmopathy. Template material for amplifying TCR beta CDR3 regions consisted of RNA transcripts. An initial round of RT-PCR targeting the TCR CDR3 relied on the HTBI primer set. Using its own MiXCR run on the multiplex PCR reads, TCRdb lists one record per CDR3 protein. The repertoire has some 440,000 distinct CDR3 sequences, more than 15% of them found once; the top ten carry roughly 14%. Source material: blood. Source of these receptors: a woman under 30 with Graves' hyperthyroidism.

This clonotype came up many times. The chain combines TRBV7-3 with TRBJ1-2, with 7 bases aligning to TRBD1. Germline V lookup: CDR1 SGHTA, CDR2 FQGTGA. V lost 0 bases to trimming and J lost 8 bases; unmatched junction nucleotides: 6. This CDR3 is 14 amino acids long. DNA of the CDR3: TGTGCCAGCAGCTTAACGGAGGGGGCAGGCGGCTACACCTTC. Its translation is CASSLTEGAGGYTF. The full variable domain, with the rest looked up from reference TRBV7-3 and TRBJ1-2, is GAGVSQTPSNKVTEKGKYVELRCDPISGHTALYWYRQSLGQGPEFLIYFQGTGAADDSGLPNDRFFAVRPEGSVSTLKIQRTERGDSAVYLCASSLTEGAGGYTFGSGTRLTVV.

In this sample, this clonotype turned up many times. The rearrangement uses TRBV2 and TRBJ2-1; 7 bases fit TRBD2. CDR1 is SNHLY, CDR2 FYNNEI, per germline. J was trimmed by 4 bases and V by 2 bases; bases with no gene match: 5. This CDR3 region has 15 residues. The CDR3 is CASSERLAEYNEQFF. DNA for the CDR3: TGTGCCAGCAGTGAACGCCTAGCGGAATACAATGAGCAGTTCTTC.

The V gene is TRBV29-1, the J gene TRBJ2-1; a weak D match, TRBD2 (6 bases). V was clipped by 4 bases and J by 9 bases, with 16 bases between them. Germline V lookup: CDR1 SQVTM, CDR2 ANQGSEA. CDR3 length: 13 amino acids. CDR3 sequence: CSVGQRLVSEQFF. CDR3 in DNA: TGCAGCGTTGGGCAGAGACTAGTCAGTGAGCAGTTCTTC.

In this sample, this clonotype turned up many times. The rearrangement joins TRBV28 to TRBJ2-1; 7 nucleotides line up with TRBD1. The CDR3 extends over 17 amino acids. Looked up from germline, CDR1 is MDHEN and CDR2 is SYDVKM. V shed 4 bases and J 0 bases; nucleotides not matched to a gene: 9. The CDR3 loop is CASSSIDRVRSYNEQFF. DNA of the CDR3: TGTGCCAGCAGTTCCATCGACAGGGTTCGCTCCTACAATGAGCAGTTCTTC. Using reference TRBV28 and TRBJ2-1 for the parts outside the CDR3, the full variable domain is DVKVTQSSRYLVKRTGEKVFLECVQDMDHENMFWYRQDPGLGLRLIYFSYDVKMKEKGDIPEGYSVSREKKERFSLILESASTNQTSMYLCASSSIDRVRSYNEQFFGPGTRLTVL.

This clonotype was seen many times. V and J are TRBV13 and TRBJ2-3; 10 bases are shared with TRBD2. The CDR3 is 16 amino acids. V shed 4 bases and J 2 bases; nucleotides not matched to a gene: 6. Germline V CDR1 and CDR2: PRHDT, FYEKMQ (reference sequence). The CDR3 DNA sequence: TGTGCCAGCAGCTCCCTAGCGGGAGACAACACAGATACGCAGTATTTT. This translates into CASSSLAGDNTDTQYF.

There are a few counts of this clonotype. The CDR3 loop is CATLGRDYRVEEQFF. The CDR3 region has the DNA TGTGCCACGCTCGGCCGGGACTATCGGGTAGAGGAGCAGTTCTTC. The genes are TRBV6-1 and TRBJ2-1; 7 bases map to TRBD2. The V gene end was trimmed by 10 bases and the J gene end by 10 bases; junction bases not matched to a gene: 19. CDR1 and CDR2 from the germline V gene are MNHNS and SASEGT. The CDR3 is 15 residues long.

Only a few counts were recorded for this clonotype. V usage is TRBV11-3 and J usage is TRBJ1-1, with 8 bases fitting TRBD1. CDR1 SGHNT and CDR2 YENEEA come from the germline V gene. This CDR3 has 13 amino acids. Trimming at V came to 5 bases and at J to 5 bases, leaving 4 bases not matched to a gene. DNA of the CDR3: TGTGCCAGCAGCAAACAGGGGGGGACTGAAGCTTTCTTT. It yields the protein CASSKQGGTEAFF.